This T cell receptor beta chain was sequenced in a study of shared clonotypes between healthy human individuals. Turning to the study itself: CD4 naive and memory got three plates each, CD8 naive two, CD8 memory one.

The assay was immunoSEQ multiplex PCR, and TCRdb's table has in-frame clones only and misses some. The table records roughly 1,100,000 clones, 75% of them present only once. CD45RA+ naive and CD45RA-negative memory subsets were separated from CD4+ cells. J gave up 3 bases and V 1 base, and 2 bases lay outside the gene matches. The CDR3 runs 15 residues. CDR1 is SGHTA and CDR2 is FQGNSA in the germline V gene. The clonotype was recovered from a man younger than 35 in good health. This sequence joins TRBV7-2 and TRBJ1-2, with TRBD1 identical over 10 bases. Specimen: memory CD4+ T cells sorted from blood. Subset: CD45RA-negative fraction. The CDR3 DNA is TGTGCCAGCAGCTTAGGACAGGGGGCGGACTATGGCTACACCTTC. Protein product: CASSLGQGADYGYTF.